This TCR beta chain was found in a study of shared clonotypes between healthy human individuals. Study at large: Each donor contributed plates that comprised three CD4 naive, three CD4 memory, two CD8 naive and one CD8 memory. Findings and limits, study-wide: As a rule, naive subsets had a larger estimated richness than memory subsets.

Sorted-subset replicate PCR reactions were performed with 150 to 200 ng DNA, corresponding to 25,000 to 35,000 T cell genomes. Clones were sequenced by immunoSEQ multiplex PCR, and TCRdb holds only the in-frame ones, with some missing. The sample lists fewer than 2.5 million clones, 93% occurring once. Among the donors, all were Caucasian adults who lived in Nashville, Tennessee. With regard to this clone: Its antigen is not identified.

CDR3 length: 16 residues. Germline CDR1 SGHTA, CDR2 FQGNSA. V lost 1 base and J 0 bases, leaving 13 bases between the germline ends. V usage is TRBV7-2 and J usage is TRBJ2-7, with D possibly TRBD1 on 6 matching bases. Sequencing used naive CD4+ T cells from PBMCs. Subset here: CD45RA+ positively selected. The source of this sequence is a man aged 18 to 30 in good health. Some clones in this sample may be carry-over from other donors' samples. The CDR3 spells CASSLDYRGSSYEQYF. In nucleotides, the CDR3 is TGTGCCAGCAGCTTAGATTATAGGGGGAGCTCCTACGAGCAGTACTTC.